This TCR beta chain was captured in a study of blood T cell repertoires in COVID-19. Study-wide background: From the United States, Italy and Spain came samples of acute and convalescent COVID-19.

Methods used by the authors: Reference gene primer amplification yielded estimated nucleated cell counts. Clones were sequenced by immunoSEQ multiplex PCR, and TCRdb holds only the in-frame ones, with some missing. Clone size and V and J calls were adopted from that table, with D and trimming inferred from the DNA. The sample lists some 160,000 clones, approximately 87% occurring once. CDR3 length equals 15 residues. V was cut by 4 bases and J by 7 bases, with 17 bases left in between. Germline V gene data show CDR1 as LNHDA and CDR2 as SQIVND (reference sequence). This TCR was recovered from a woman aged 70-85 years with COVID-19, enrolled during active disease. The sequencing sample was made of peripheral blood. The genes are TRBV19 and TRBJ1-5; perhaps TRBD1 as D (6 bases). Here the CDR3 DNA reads TGTGCCAGTAGTAAGTCACAGGGAGTCAGGCAGCCCCAGCATTTT. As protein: CASSKSQGVRQPQHF.